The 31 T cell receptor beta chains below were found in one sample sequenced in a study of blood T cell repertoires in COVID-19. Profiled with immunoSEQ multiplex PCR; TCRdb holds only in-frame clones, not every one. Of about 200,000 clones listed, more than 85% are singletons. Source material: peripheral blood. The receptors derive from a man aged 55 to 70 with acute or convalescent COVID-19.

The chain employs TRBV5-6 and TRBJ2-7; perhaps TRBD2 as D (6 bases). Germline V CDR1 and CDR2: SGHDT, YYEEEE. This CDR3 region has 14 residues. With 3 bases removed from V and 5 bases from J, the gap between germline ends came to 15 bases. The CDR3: CASSSLGGYDEQYF. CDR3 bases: TGTGCCAGCAGCTCCCTTGGGGGGTACGACGAGCAGTACTTC.

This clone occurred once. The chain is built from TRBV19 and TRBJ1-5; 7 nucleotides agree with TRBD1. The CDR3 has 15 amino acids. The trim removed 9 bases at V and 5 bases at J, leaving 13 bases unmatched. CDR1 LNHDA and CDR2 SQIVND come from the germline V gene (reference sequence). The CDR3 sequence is CASHLGDRSYQPQHF. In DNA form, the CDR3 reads TGTGCCAGCCACCTCGGGGACAGAAGCTATCAGCCCCAGCATTTT.

CDR3 nucleotide sequence: TGCGCCAGCAGCTTGGTCCCGACAGGGGGCAAGGGGTCCTACAATGAGCAGTTCTTC. Amino acids: CASSLVPTGGKGSYNEQFF. The chain uses TRBV5-1 and TRBJ2-1; 10 bases align to TRBD1. Germline CDR1 reads SGHRS; CDR2 reads YFSETQ. This CDR3 comprises 19 residues. V trimming: 0 bases; J trimming: 1 base; junction bases outside the gene matches: 10.

CDR3 coding DNA: TGTGCCAGCAGCAACCTCGGGACAGGGGACACAGATACGCAGTATTTT. Translating gives CASSNLGTGDTDTQYF. The gene calls are TRBV21-1 and TRBJ2-3; TRBD1 reflects the table's D call only, with no check against the DNA. TRBV21-1 is termed a pseudogene. The CDR3 totals 16 residues.

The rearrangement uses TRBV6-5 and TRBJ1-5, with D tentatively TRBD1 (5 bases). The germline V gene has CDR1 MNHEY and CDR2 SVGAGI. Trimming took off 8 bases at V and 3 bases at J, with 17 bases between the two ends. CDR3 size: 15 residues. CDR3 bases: TGTGCCAGCGGTAACCGACAAGGGGCCAATCAGCCCCAGCATTTT. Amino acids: CASGNRQGANQPQHF.

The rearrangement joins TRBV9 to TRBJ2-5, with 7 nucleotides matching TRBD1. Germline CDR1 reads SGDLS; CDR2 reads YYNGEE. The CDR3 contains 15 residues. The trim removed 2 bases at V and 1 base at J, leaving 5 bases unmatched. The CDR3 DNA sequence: TGTGCCAGCAGCGTGGGGACAGCAAGCCAAGAGACCCAGTACTTC. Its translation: CASSVGTASQETQYF.

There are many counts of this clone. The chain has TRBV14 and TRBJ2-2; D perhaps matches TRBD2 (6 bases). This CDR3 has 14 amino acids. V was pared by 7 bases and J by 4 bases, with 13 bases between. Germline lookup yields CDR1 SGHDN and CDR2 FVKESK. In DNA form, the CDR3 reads TGTGCCAGCAACCGAGGGACTCTCACCGGGGAGCTGTTTTTT. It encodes CASNRGTLTGELFF.

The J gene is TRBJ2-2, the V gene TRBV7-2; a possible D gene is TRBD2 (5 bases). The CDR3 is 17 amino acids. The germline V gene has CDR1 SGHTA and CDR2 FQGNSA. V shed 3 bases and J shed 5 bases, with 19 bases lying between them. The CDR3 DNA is TGTGCCAGCAGCTTTCTCGGACCCGGGATACTGACCGGGGAGCTGTTTTTT. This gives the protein CASSFLGPGILTGELFF.

The DNA of the CDR3 is TGTGCCAGCTCACCTAGATCGGGGTTTAATGAAAAACTGTTTTTT. This encodes CASSPRSGFNEKLFF. V is TRBV18 and J is TRBJ1-4; no definite D call. Germline V gene sequence: CDR1 KGHSH, CDR2 LQKENI. The CDR3 has 15 residues. Trimming took 3 bases from V and 4 from J, leaving 12 bases between them.

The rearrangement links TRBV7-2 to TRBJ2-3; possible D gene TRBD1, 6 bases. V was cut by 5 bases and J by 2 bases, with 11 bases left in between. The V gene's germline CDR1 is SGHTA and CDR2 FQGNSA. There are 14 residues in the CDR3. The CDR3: CASSHAGVTDTQYF. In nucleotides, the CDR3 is TGTGCCAGCAGCCACGCAGGGGTCACAGATACGCAGTATTTT.

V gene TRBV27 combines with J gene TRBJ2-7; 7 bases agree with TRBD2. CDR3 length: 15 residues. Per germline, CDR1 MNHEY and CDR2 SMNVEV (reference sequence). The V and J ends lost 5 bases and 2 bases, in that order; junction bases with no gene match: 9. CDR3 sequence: CASSDPYRGAYEQYF. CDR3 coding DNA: TGTGCCAGCAGTGACCCCTATCGGGGGGCCTACGAGCAGTACTTC.

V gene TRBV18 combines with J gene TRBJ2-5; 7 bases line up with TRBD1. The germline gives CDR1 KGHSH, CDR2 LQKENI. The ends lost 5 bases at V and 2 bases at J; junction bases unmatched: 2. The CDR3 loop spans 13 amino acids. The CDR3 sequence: CASSSGQQETQYF. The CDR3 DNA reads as TGTGCCAGCTCATCGGGACAGCAAGAGACCCAGTACTTC. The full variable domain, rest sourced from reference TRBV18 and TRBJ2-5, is NAGVMQNPRHLVRRRGQEARLRCSPMKGHSHVYWYRQLPEEGLKFMVYLQKENIIDESGMPKERFSAEFPKEGPSILRIQQVVRGDSAAYFCASSSGQQETQYFGPGTRLLVL.

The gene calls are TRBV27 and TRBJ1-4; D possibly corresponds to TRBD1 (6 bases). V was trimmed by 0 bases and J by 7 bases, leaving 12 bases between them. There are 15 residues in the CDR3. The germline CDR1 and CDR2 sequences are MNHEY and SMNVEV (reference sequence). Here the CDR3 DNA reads TGTGCCAGCAGTTTATCGGGGGGGCGAGGTGAAAAACTGTTTTTT. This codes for CASSLSGGRGEKLFF.

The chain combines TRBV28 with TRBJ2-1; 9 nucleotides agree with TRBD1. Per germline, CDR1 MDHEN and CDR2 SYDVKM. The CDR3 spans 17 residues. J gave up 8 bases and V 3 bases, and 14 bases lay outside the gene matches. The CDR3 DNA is TGTGCCAGCAGTTTTTCTTTGTGGGACAGGGATAGAGATGAGCAGTTCTTC. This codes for CASSFSLWDRDRDEQFF.

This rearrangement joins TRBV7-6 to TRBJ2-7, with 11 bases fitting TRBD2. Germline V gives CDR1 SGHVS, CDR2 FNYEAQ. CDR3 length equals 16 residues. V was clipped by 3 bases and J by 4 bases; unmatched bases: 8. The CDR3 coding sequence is TGTGCCAGCAGCTTGGCTAGCGGGGGGACCCTATACGAGCAGTACTTC. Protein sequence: CASSLASGGTLYEQYF.

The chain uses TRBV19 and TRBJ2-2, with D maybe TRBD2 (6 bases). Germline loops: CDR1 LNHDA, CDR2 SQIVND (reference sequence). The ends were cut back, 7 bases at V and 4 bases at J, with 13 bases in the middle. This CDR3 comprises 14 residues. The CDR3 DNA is TGTGCCAGTACTTTGGCGGGGTTCACCGGGGAGCTGTTTTTT. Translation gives CASTLAGFTGELFF.

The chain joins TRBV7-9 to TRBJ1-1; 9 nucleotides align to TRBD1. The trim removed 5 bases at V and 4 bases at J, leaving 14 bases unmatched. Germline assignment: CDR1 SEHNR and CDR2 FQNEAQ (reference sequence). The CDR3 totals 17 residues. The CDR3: CASSRPDRGNGFTEAFF. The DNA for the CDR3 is TGTGCCAGCAGCCGACCAGACAGGGGGAATGGGTTCACTGAAGCTTTCTTT.

This CDR3 reads CASSADSRQQYF. In DNA, the CDR3 is TGTGCCAGCAGCGCCGACAGTCGGCAGCAGTACTTC. The chain employs TRBV7-9 and TRBJ2-7; weak D call: TRBD1 (5 bases). There are 12 residues in the CDR3. Germline CDR1 and CDR2: SEHNR and FQNEAQ (reference sequence). Between the trimmed V and J ends, which lost 5 bases and 8 bases, there was a span of 13 bases.

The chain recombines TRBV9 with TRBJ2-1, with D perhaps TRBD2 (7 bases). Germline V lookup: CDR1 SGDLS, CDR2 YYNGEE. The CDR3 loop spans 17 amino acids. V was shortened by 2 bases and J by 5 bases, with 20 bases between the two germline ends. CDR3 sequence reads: CASSVQPGGPGNNEQFF. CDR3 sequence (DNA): TGTGCCAGCAGCGTTCAGCCCGGGGGGCCTGGCAACAATGAGCAGTTCTTC.

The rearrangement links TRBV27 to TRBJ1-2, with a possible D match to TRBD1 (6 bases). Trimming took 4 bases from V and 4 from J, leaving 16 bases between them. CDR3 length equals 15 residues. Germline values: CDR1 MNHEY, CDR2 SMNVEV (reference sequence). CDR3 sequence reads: CASSSQGKWSYGYTF. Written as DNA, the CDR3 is TGTGCCAGCAGTTCCCAGGGGAAGTGGAGCTATGGCTACACCTTC.

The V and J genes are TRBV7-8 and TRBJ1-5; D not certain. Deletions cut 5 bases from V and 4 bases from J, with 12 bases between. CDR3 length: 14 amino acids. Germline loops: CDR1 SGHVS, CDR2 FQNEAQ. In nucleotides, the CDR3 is TGTGCCAGCAGCCGGGAGTTAAGTAATCAGCCCCAGCATTTT. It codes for CASSRELSNQPQHF.

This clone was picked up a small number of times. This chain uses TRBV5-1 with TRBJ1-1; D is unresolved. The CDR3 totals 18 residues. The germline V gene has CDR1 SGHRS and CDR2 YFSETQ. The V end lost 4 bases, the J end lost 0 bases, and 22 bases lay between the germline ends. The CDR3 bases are TGCGCCAGCAGCCTGAGGACGATGGGAGGCATAATGAACACTGAAGCTTTCTTT. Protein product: CASSLRTMGGIMNTEAFF.

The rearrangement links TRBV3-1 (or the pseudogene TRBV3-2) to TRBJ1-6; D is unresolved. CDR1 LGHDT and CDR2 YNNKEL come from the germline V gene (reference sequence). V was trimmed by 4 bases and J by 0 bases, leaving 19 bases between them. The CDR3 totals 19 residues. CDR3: CASSLWAAPHSSYNSPLHF. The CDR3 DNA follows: TGTGCCAGCAGCCTTTGGGCAGCCCCCCATAGCTCCTATAATTCACCCCTCCACTTT.

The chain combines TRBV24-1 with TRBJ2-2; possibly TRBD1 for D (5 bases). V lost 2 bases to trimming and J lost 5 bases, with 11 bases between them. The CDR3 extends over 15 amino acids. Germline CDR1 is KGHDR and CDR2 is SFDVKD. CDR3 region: CATSDSAGITGELFF. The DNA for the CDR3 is TGTGCCACCAGTGATTCGGCAGGGATTACCGGGGAGCTGTTTTTT.

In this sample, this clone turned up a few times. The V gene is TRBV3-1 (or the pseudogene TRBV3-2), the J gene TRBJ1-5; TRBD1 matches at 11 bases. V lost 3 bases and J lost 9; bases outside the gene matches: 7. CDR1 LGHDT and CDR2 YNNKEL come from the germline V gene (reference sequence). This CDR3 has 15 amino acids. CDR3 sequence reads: CASSQRDRGNGPQHF. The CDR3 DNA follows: TGTGCCAGCAGCCAGAGGGACAGGGGGAACGGGCCCCAGCATTTT.

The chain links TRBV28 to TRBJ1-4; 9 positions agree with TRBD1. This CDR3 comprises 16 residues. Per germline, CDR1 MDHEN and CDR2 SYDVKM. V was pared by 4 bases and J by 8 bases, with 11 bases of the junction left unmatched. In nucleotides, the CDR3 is TGTGCCAGCAGTTCCGGGTGGGGACAGGGAGCCGAAAAACTGTTTTTT. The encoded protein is CASSSGWGQGAEKLFF.

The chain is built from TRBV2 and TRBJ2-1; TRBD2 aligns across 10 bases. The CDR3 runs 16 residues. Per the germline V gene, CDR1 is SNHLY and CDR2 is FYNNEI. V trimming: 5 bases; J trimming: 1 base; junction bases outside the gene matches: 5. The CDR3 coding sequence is TGTGCCAGCAGTCTGGGGGGACTAGCGTCCTACAATGAGCAGTTCTTC. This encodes CASSLGGLASYNEQFF.

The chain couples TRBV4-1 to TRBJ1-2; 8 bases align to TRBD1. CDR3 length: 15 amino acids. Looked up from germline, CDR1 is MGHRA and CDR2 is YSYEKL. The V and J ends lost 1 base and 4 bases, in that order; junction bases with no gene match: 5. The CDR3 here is CASSQGSGGLYGYTF. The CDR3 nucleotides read TGCGCCAGCAGCCAAGGCTCAGGGGGCCTCTATGGCTACACCTTC.

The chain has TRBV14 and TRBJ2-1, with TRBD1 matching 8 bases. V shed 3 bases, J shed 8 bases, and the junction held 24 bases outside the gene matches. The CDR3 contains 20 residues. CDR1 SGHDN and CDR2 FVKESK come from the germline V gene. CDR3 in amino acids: CASSHRVLFVTGADLDEQFF. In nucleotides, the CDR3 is TGTGCCAGCAGCCACCGGGTCCTATTCGTGACAGGGGCCGATTTGGATGAGCAGTTCTTC.

The CDR3 spells CASSVIPTYEQYF. CDR3 nucleotides: TGTGCCAGCAGTGTCATACCTACCTACGAGCAGTACTTC. The gene calls are TRBV11-1 and TRBJ2-7; no definite D call. Germline V gene lookup returns CDR1 SGHAT and CDR2 FQDESV (reference sequence). The CDR3 totals 13 residues. V lost 6 bases to trimming and J lost 2 bases, with 11 bases between them.

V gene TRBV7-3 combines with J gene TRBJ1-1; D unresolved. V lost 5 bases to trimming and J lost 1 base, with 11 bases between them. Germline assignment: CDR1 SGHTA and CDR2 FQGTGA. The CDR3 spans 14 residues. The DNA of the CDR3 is TGTGCCAGCAGCCTAGGCGCCCGGAACACTGAAGCTTTCTTT. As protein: CASSLGARNTEAFF.